These 32 T cell receptor beta chains were all obtained from the same sample, sequenced in a study of shared clonotypes between healthy human individuals. Here immunoSEQ multiplex PCR was the method, and the copy in TCRdb shows in-frame clones only, minus some. The sample lists some 630,000 clones, 60% to 80% occurring once. Sample: memory CD4+ T cells sorted from blood. Subset meaning: CD45RA-negative fraction. Receptors originate from a woman aged 25 to 39 in good health.

This sequence joins TRBV2 and TRBJ1-1; weak D call: TRBD1 (6 bases). Germline CDR1 reads SNHLY; CDR2 reads FYNNEI. This CDR3 has 15 amino acids. V shed 8 bases and J shed 0 bases, with 16 bases lying between them. The CDR3 nucleotides are TGTGCCAGCGGAAGACAGACAGGAGTGAACACTGAAGCTTTCTTT. Its protein product is CASGRQTGVNTEAFF.

This clone was recorded many times. The rearrangement joins TRBV7-9 to TRBJ1-2; 9 bases line up with TRBD1. The CDR3 is made up of 14 amino acids. V dropped 2 bases and J dropped 7; count of bases not matched to a gene: 5. Per germline, CDR1 SEHNR and CDR2 FQNEAQ (reference sequence). The CDR3 DNA reads as TGTGCCAGCAGCTTACTACAGACAGGGGGTGGCTACACCTTC. It specifies CASSLLQTGGGYTF.

V and J are TRBV11-2 and TRBJ1-1; the D gene is possibly TRBD1 (5 bases). The germline gives CDR1 SGHAT, CDR2 FQNNGV. This CDR3 comprises 15 residues. With 4 bases removed from V and 1 base from J, the gap between germline ends came to 13 bases. The CDR3 loop reads CASSWGAGTNTEAFF. The DNA for the CDR3 is TGTGCCAGCAGCTGGGGCGCGGGGACGAACACTGAAGCTTTCTTT.

The chain recombines TRBV29-1 with TRBJ2-5; D perhaps matches TRBD2 (5 bases). The CDR3 is 12 amino acids. The V gene's germline CDR1 is SQVTM and CDR2 ANQGSEA. V was pared by 7 bases and J by 5 bases, with 14 bases between. CDR3 sequence: CSGLGVGETQYF. CDR3 coding DNA: TGCAGCGGACTCGGGGTCGGGGAGACCCAGTACTTC.

The chain uses TRBV7-8 and TRBJ2-2, with a possible D match to TRBD2 (5 bases). The CDR3 extends over 14 amino acids. The V gene's germline CDR1 is SGHVS and CDR2 FQNEAQ. Trimming stripped 2 bases from V and 6 bases from J, with 10 bases between. The CDR3 spells CASSLTRFSGELFF. CDR3 in DNA: TGTGCCAGCAGCTTAACTAGGTTCTCCGGGGAGCTGTTTTTT.

V and J are TRBV10-3 and TRBJ2-5; 14 bases agree with TRBD2. The DNA end favors TRBJ2-7, so the J call may be wrong. This CDR3 has 17 amino acids. Germline V CDR1 and CDR2: ENHRY, SYGVKD. CDR3 protein: CAIRDSGTSGGTYEQYF. For the CDR3, the DNA is TGTGCCATCAGAGATTCCGGGACTAGCGGGGGTACCTACGAGCAGTACTTC.

This clone has just one count. The rearrangement joins TRBV9 to TRBJ2-7; maybe TRBD2 (5 bases). Germline assignment: CDR1 SGDLS and CDR2 YYNGEE. The CDR3 covers 13 residues. V shed 0 bases and J shed 5 bases, with 9 bases lying between them. CDR3 in amino acids: CASSVAPSHEQYF. Here the CDR3 DNA reads TGTGCCAGCAGCGTAGCGCCTAGCCACGAGCAGTACTTC.

V is TRBV7-2 and J is TRBJ2-5, with a possible D match to TRBD2 (5 bases). CDR3 size: 17 residues. The V gene lost 1 base and the J gene lost 1 base, with 16 bases spanning the gap. The germline CDR1 and CDR2 sequences are SGHTA and FQGNSA. CDR3 sequence: CASSLGRIALPQETQYF. As DNA, the CDR3 is TGTGCCAGCAGCTTAGGTCGAATAGCGCTGCCCCAAGAGACCCAGTACTTC.

The chain couples TRBV7-8 to TRBJ2-2; 9 nucleotides line up with TRBD1. The V and J ends lost 2 bases and 4 bases, in that order; junction bases with no gene match: 8. The CDR3 has 17 residues. Germline CDR1 SGHVS, CDR2 FQNEAQ. CDR3 protein: CASSLLGDRAVTGELFF. The CDR3 region has the DNA TGTGCCAGCAGCTTATTGGGGGACAGGGCGGTCACCGGGGAGCTGTTTTTT.

The chain combines TRBV19 with TRBJ2-3, with 9 positions matching TRBD2. There are 16 residues in the CDR3. Germline CDR1 and CDR2: LNHDA and SQIVND (reference sequence). Trimming at V came to 3 bases and at J to 6 bases, leaving 10 bases not matched to a gene. CDR3 region: CASSIGASGNLDTQYF. As DNA, the CDR3 is TGTGCCAGTAGTATTGGGGCTAGCGGGAATTTGGATACGCAGTATTTT.

The gene calls are TRBV5-1 and TRBJ2-5; D may match TRBD1 or TRBD2 (7 bases each). The CDR3 has 14 residues. Trimming removed 4 bases at V and 4 bases at J, with 14 bases between. Germline V gene data show CDR1 as SGHRS and CDR2 as YFSETQ. The CDR3 DNA follows: TGCGCCAGCAGCAGCGGGACAGAGGCAGAGACCCAGTACTTC. Protein product: CASSSGTEAETQYF.

The genes are TRBV2 and TRBJ1-3, with TRBD1 as a possible D gene (6 bases). Per the germline V gene, CDR1 is SNHLY and CDR2 is FYNNEI. The V end was cut by 8 bases, the J end by 0 bases, with 11 bases between. The CDR3 has 14 residues. CDR3 DNA: TGTGCCAGCTTTGGACAGCACTCTGGAAACACCATATATTTT. It is translated as CASFGQHSGNTIYF. The variable domain in full, with the rest retrieved from reference TRBV2 and TRBJ1-3, is EPEVTQTPSHQVTQMGQEVILRCVPISNHLYFYWYRQILGQKVEFLVSFYNNEISEKSEIFDDQFSVERPDGSNFTLKIRSTKLEDSAMYFCASFGQHSGNTIYFGEGSWLTVV.

With respect to this clone: Other DNA sequences in the same sample also yield this CDR3. The chain employs TRBV27 and TRBJ1-1; TRBD1 agrees at 8 bases. Germline V gene sequence: CDR1 MNHEY, CDR2 SMNVEV (reference sequence). The CDR3 length is 14 residues. Unmatched junction bases numbered 8, after V lost 6 bases and J lost 5 bases. The CDR3 sequence is CASSPGQGWTEAFF. In nucleotides, the CDR3 is TGTGCCAGCAGCCCCGGACAGGGATGGACTGAAGCTTTCTTT.

The rearrangement links TRBV28 to TRBJ2-5, with D unresolved. V lost 10 bases and J lost 2, with 11 bases in between. Germline V gene sequence: CDR1 MDHEN, CDR2 SYDVKM. The CDR3 consists of 12 residues. The chain's CDR3 is CATSKAQETQYF. The DNA of the CDR3 is TGTGCCACCTCGAAAGCGCAAGAGACCCAGTACTTC. Together with reference TRBV28 and TRBJ2-5, the CDR3 gives the full variable domain: DVKVTQSSRYLVKRTGEKVFLECVQDMDHENMFWYRQDPGLGLRLIYFSYDVKMKEKGDIPEGYSVSREKKERFSLILESASTNQTSMYLCATSKAQETQYFGPGTRLLVL.

This clone was detected only a few times. The V gene is TRBV18, the J gene TRBJ1-4; the match to TRBD1 covers 8 bases. The CDR3 is made up of 14 amino acids. Germline V gene data show CDR1 as KGHSH and CDR2 as LQKENI. The ends lost 3 bases at V and 7 bases at J; junction bases unmatched: 4. The CDR3 sequence is CASSPDREVEKLFF. For the CDR3, the DNA is TGTGCCAGCTCACCGGACAGGGAGGTTGAAAAACTGTTTTTT.

V usage is TRBV30 and J usage is TRBJ1-3, with D hard to call. This CDR3 is built from 14 residues. CDR1 and CDR2 (germline): GTSNPN, SVGIG (reference sequence). V lost 0 bases to trimming and J lost 4 bases, with 10 bases between them. CDR3 residues: CAWSVSVAGNTIYF. CDR3 DNA: TGTGCCTGGAGTGTAAGCGTGGCCGGAAACACCATATATTTT.

In the case of this clone: In this CDR3 the conserved last residue, phenylalanine or tryptophan, is missing, so a read error is likely. The CDR3 sequence is CACQTGTSGYEQYL. The CDR3 DNA follows: TGTGCCTGCCAAACCGGGACTAGCGGTTACGAGCAGTACCTC. The J gene is TRBJ2-7, the V gene TRBV30, with 11 positions matching TRBD2. Germline CDR1 GTSNPN, CDR2 SVGIG (reference sequence). The V segment lost 6 bases and the J segment 4 bases; nucleotides outside the gene matches: 8. This CDR3 comprises 14 residues.

The sample holds one count of this clone. V gene TRBV18 combines with J gene TRBJ1-1; no definite D call. V lost 2 bases and J lost 3, with 13 bases in between. This CDR3 contains 15 residues. Per the germline V gene, CDR1 is KGHSH and CDR2 is LQKENI. In DNA form, the CDR3 reads TGTGCCAGCTCACCAGTTTTCGACCAGGACACTGAAGCTTTCTTT. Protein sequence: CASSPVFDQDTEAFF.

This chain links TRBV21-1 with TRBJ2-7; the table gives TRBD2 as D, unverified against the DNA. TRBV21-1 is labeled a pseudogene. The CDR3 totals 16 residues. CDR3 coding DNA: TGTGCCAGCAGCAAAGAGGAGTCGGGGGAACACTACGAGCAGTACTTC. Translation: CASSKEESGEHYEQYF.

This clone was picked up one time. The CDR3 region has the DNA TGCGCCAGTACGACAGGCGAAATCTACAATGAGCAGTTCTTC. Encoded protein: CASTTGEIYNEQFF. The J gene is TRBJ2-1, the V gene TRBV5-1, with a tentative D call TRBD1 (6 bases). The CDR3 spans 14 residues. V lost 8 bases to trimming and J lost 3 bases, with 15 bases between them. The germline gives CDR1 SGHRS, CDR2 YFSETQ. The full variable domain, its missing parts supplied by reference TRBV5-1 and TRBJ2-1, is KAGVTQTPRYLIKTRGQQVTLSCSPISGHRSVSWYQQTPGQGLQFLFEYFSETQRNKGNFPGRFSGRQFSNSRSEMNVSTLELGDSALYLCASTTGEIYNEQFFGPGTRLTVL.

The CDR3 DNA reads TGTGCCAGCAGACAGACCGGGAATGAGCAGTTCTTC. Its translation is CASRQTGNEQFF. The rearrangement uses TRBV13 and TRBJ2-1; no reliable D call. CDR1 is PRHDT, CDR2 FYEKMQ, per germline (reference sequence). The CDR3 has 12 residues. Trimming pared 6 bases from V and 7 bases from J, leaving 10 bases between.

This chain connects TRBV30 to TRBJ2-2, with D tentatively TRBD1 (5 bases). V shed 2 bases and J shed 7 bases, with 14 bases lying between them. This CDR3 comprises 14 residues. Germline V CDR1 and CDR2: GTSNPN, SVGIG (reference sequence). The DNA of the CDR3 is TGTGCCTGGAGTTTTAAGGGGATCGACGGGGAGCTGTTTTTT. The encoded protein is CAWSFKGIDGELFF.

The V call is TRBV2, the J call TRBJ1-2, with 8 bases that match TRBD1. The CDR3 extends over 14 amino acids. V dropped 6 bases and J dropped 5; count of bases not matched to a gene: 8. Germline CDR1 SNHLY, CDR2 FYNNEI. CDR3 in amino acids: CASRTGQGQYGYTF. Here the CDR3 DNA reads TGTGCCAGCAGAACCGGACAGGGACAGTATGGCTACACCTTC.

This clone has more than one count but fewer than ten. This sequence joins TRBV28 and TRBJ2-5; 9 positions agree with TRBD1. Germline trimming cut 3 bases from V and 3 bases from J; bases unmatched to any gene: 2. Germline values: CDR1 MDHEN, CDR2 SYDVKM. The CDR3 runs 14 residues. CDR3 loop: CASSFRTGEETQYF. The DNA for the CDR3 is TGTGCCAGCAGTTTTCGGACAGGGGAAGAGACCCAGTACTTC.

V is TRBV5-1 and J is TRBJ2-2; 8 nucleotides match TRBD1. The CDR3 runs 15 residues. In germline, CDR1 is SGHRS, CDR2 YFSETQ. V trimming: 5 bases; J trimming: 1 base; junction bases outside the gene matches: 4. The CDR3 protein is CASRIDRGNTGELFF. The DNA for the CDR3 is TGCGCCAGCAGAATTGACAGGGGGAACACCGGGGAGCTGTTTTTT.

Details on this clone: The same CDR3 can be traced to other DNA sequences in this sample. The CDR3 is CAWSKAGGPPNYGYTF. The CDR3 coding sequence is TGTGCCTGGAGTAAAGCCGGAGGGCCCCCTAACTATGGCTACACCTTC. The V and J genes are TRBV30 and TRBJ1-2; no reliable D call. The V end was cut by 2 bases, the J end by 0 bases, with 16 bases between. Germline CDR1 and CDR2: GTSNPN and SVGIG (reference sequence). The length of the CDR3 is 16 residues.

The chain has TRBV2 and TRBJ1-1; D remains unclear. Trimming removed 7 bases at V and 7 bases at J, with 10 bases between. The CDR3 loop spans 11 amino acids. Germline CDR1 is SNHLY and CDR2 is FYNNEI. This CDR3 is CASTTEVEAFF. The CDR3 region has the DNA TGTGCCAGCACAACGGAGGTTGAAGCTTTCTTT.

This clone was observed a single time. The V call is TRBV30, the J call TRBJ2-7; 8 nucleotides match TRBD1. The CDR3 length is 13 residues. With V trimmed by 3 bases and J by 3 bases, 4 bases remained unmatched. From germline, CDR1 is GTSNPN and CDR2 SVGIG (reference sequence). In nucleotides, the CDR3 is TGTGCCTGGAGCCCAGGGGGCAACTACGAGCAGTACTTC. It yields the protein CAWSPGGNYEQYF.

The gene calls are TRBV29-1 and TRBJ2-7; 10 nucleotides line up with TRBD1. CDR1 SQVTM and CDR2 ANQGSEA come from the germline V gene. The CDR3 is made up of 14 amino acids. Trimming at V came to 6 bases and at J to 2 bases, leaving 7 bases not matched to a gene. CDR3 sequence: CSVRGQGSTYEQYF. CDR3 bases: TGCAGCGTGAGGGGACAGGGGTCTACCTACGAGCAGTACTTC.

This clone was detected once. The chain recombines TRBV27 with TRBJ2-2; 8 nucleotides agree with TRBD1. This CDR3 is built from 17 residues. V lost 5 bases and J lost 4; bases outside the gene matches: 12. CDR1 and CDR2 from the germline V gene are MNHEY and SMNVEV (reference sequence). The CDR3 region has the DNA TGTGCCAGCAGTCTACGACAGGGGAGCCGGGTCACCGGGGAGCTGTTTTTT. It encodes CASSLRQGSRVTGELFF.

This chain uses TRBV6-6 with TRBJ1-1, with D unclear. Trimming shortened V by 1 base and J by 3 bases, and 3 bases separated the two germline ends. The CDR3 has 12 residues. Germline assignment: CDR1 MNHNY and CDR2 SVGAGI (reference sequence). The CDR3 is CASSYWDTEAFF. CDR3 sequence (DNA): TGTGCCAGCAGTTACTGGGACACTGAAGCTTTCTTT.

The genes are TRBV19 and TRBJ1-4, with TRBD1 as a possible D gene (6 bases). V was shortened by 3 bases and J by 7 bases, with 12 bases between the two germline ends. This CDR3 is built from 14 residues. Germline V lookup: CDR1 LNHDA, CDR2 SQIVND (reference sequence). The chain's CDR3 is CASSMGRGLEKLFF. Here the CDR3 DNA reads TGTGCCAGTAGTATGGGCAGGGGTCTTGAAAAACTGTTTTTT.